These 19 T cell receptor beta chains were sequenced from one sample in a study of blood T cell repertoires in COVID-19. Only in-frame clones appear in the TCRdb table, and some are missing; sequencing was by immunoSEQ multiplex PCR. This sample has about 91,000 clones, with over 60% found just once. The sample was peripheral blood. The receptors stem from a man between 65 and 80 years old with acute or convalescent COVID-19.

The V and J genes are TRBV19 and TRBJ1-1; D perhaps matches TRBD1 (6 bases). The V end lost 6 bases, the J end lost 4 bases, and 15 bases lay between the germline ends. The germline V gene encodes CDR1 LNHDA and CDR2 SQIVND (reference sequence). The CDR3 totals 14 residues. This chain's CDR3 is CASREQGGSTEAFF. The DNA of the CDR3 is TGTGCCAGTAGGGAACAGGGAGGGTCCACTGAAGCTTTCTTT.

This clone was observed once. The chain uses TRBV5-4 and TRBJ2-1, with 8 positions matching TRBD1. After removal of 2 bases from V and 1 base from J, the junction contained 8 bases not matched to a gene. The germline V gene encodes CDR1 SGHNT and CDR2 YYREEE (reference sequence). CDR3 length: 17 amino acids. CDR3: CASSFRDRTLSYNEQFF. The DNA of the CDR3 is TGTGCCAGCAGCTTTCGGGACAGGACCCTTTCCTACAATGAGCAGTTCTTC.

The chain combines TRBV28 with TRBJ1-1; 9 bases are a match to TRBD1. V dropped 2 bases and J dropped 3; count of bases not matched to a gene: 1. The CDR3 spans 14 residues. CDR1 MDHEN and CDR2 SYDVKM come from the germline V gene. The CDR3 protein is CASSLDRGYTEAFF. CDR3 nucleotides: TGTGCCAGCAGTTTAGACAGGGGGTACACTGAAGCTTTCTTT.

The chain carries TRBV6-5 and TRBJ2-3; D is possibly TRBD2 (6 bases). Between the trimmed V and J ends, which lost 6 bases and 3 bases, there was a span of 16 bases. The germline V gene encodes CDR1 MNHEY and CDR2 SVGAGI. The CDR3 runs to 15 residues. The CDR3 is CASSPGGPTTDTQYF. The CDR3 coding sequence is TGTGCCAGCAGCCCAGGAGGGCCGACGACAGATACGCAGTATTTT.

CDR3: CASSLEAGGGETQYF. The DNA of the CDR3 is TGTGCCAGCAGCTTAGAGGCAGGGGGTGGGGAGACCCAGTACTTC. The rearrangement links TRBV7-2 to TRBJ2-5, with TRBD1 matching 7 bases. V lost 1 base, J lost 5 bases, and 7 bases stayed unmatched. Per the germline V gene, CDR1 is SGHTA and CDR2 is FQGNSA. This CDR3 has 15 residues.

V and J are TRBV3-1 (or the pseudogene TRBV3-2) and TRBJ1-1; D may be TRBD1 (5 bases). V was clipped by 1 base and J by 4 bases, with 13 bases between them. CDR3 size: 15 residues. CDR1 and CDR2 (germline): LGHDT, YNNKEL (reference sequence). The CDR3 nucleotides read TGTGCCAGCAGCCAAGGTGGGGGGTCGGTCACTGAAGCTTTCTTT. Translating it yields CASSQGGGSVTEAFF.

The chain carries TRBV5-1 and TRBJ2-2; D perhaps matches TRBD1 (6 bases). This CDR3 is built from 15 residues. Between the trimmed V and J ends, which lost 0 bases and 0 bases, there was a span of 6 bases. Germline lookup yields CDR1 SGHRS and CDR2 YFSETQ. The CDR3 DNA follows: TGCGCCAGCAGCTTGGCAGGGGCGAACACCGGGGAGCTGTTTTTT. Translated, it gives CASSLAGANTGELFF.

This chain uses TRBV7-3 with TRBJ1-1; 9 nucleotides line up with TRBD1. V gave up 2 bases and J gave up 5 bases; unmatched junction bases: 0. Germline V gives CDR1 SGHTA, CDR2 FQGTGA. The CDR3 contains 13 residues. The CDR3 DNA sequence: TGTGCCAGCAGCTTAGGACAGGGGACTGAAGCTTTCTTT. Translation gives CASSLGQGTEAFF.

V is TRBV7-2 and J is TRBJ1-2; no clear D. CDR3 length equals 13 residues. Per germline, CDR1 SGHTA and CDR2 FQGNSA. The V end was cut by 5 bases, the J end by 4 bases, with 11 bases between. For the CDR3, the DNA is TGTGCCAGCAGCGAGCGGGTTGGCTATGGCTACACCTTC. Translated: CASSERVGYGYTF.

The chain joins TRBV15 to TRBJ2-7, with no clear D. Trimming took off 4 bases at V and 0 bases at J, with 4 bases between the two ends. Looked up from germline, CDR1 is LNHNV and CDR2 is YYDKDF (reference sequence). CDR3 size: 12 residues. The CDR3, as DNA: TGTGCCACCAGCATTAGCTCCTACGAGCAGTACGTC. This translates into CATSISSYEQYV.

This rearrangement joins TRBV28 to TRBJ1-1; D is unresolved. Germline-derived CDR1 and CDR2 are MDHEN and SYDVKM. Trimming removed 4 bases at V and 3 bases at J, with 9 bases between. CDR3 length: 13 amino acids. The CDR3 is CASSSRSHTEAFF. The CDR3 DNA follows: TGTGCCAGCAGTTCTCGTTCCCACACTGAAGCTTTCTTT. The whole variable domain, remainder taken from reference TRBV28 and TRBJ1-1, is DVKVTQSSRYLVKRTGEKVFLECVQDMDHENMFWYRQDPGLGLRLIYFSYDVKMKEKGDIPEGYSVSREKKERFSLILESASTNQTSMYLCASSSRSHTEAFFGQGTRLTVV.

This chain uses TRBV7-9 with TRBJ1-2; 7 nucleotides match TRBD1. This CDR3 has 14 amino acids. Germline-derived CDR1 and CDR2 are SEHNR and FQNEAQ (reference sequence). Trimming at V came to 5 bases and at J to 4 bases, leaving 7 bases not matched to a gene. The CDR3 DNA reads TGTGCCAGCAGCCCGACAGGGACCCCCTATGGCTACACCTTC. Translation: CASSPTGTPYGYTF. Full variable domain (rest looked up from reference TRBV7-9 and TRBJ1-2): DTGVSQNPRHKITKRGQNVTFRCDPISEHNRLYWYRQTLGQGPEFLTYFQNEAQLEKSRLLSDRFSAERPKGSFSTLEIQRTEQGDSAMYLCASSPTGTPYGYTFGSGTRLTVV.

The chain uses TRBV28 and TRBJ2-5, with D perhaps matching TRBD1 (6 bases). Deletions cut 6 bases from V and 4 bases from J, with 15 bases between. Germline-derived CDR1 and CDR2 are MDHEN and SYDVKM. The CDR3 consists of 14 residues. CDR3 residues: CASRAQGRPETQYF. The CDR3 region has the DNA TGTGCCAGCAGGGCACAGGGTAGGCCAGAGACCCAGTACTTC.

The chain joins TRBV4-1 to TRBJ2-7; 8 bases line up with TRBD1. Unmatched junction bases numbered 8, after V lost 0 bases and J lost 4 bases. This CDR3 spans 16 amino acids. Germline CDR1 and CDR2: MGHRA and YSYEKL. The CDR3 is CASSQEGTGRPYEQYF. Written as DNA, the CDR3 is TGCGCCAGCAGCCAAGAAGGGACAGGTCGTCCTTACGAGCAGTACTTC.

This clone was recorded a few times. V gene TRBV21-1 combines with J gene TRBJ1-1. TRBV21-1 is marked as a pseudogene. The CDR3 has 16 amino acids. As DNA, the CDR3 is TGTGCCAGCAGCAAAGAAGGCGGGGGGGTGATCACTGAAGCTTTCTTT. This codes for CASSKEGGGVITEAFF.

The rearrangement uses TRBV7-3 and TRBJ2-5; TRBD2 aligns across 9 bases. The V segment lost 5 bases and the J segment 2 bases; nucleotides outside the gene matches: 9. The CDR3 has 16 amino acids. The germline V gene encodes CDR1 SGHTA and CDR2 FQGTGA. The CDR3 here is CASSLGSGGPQETQYF. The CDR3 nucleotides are TGTGCCAGCAGCCTCGGTAGCGGGGGCCCACAAGAGACCCAGTACTTC. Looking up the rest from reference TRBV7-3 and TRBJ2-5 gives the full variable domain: GAGVSQTPSNKVTEKGKYVELRCDPISGHTALYWYRQSLGQGPEFLIYFQGTGAADDSGLPNDRFFAVRPEGSVSTLKIQRTERGDSAVYLCASSLGSGGPQETQYFGPGTRLLVL.

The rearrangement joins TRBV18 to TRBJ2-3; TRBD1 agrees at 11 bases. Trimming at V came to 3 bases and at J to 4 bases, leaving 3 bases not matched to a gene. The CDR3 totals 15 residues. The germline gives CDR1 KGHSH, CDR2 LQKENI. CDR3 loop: CASSPGQGASDTQYF. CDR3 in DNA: TGTGCCAGCTCACCTGGACAGGGGGCTTCAGATACGCAGTATTTT.

CDR3 DNA: TGTGCCAGCAGTGACGGGACAACTTATGGCTACACCTTC. This gives the protein CASSDGTTYGYTF. The rearrangement links TRBV2 to TRBJ1-2; a weak D match, TRBD1 (6 bases). Germline CDR1 reads SNHLY; CDR2 reads FYNNEI. This CDR3 comprises 13 residues. V lost 3 bases to trimming and J lost 5 bases, with 10 bases between them.

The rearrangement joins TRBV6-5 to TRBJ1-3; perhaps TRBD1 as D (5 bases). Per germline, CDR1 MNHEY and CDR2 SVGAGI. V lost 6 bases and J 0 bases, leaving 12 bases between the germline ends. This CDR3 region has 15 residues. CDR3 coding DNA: TGTGCCAGCAGAAGAGGACAACTCTCTGGAAACACCATATATTTT. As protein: CASRRGQLSGNTIYF.